These 16 T cell receptor beta chains share one sample of origin, sequenced in a study of Ad26.COV2.S vaccination and SARS-CoV-2 variants (dated by TCRdb to about 2021). The intended sense of this specimen's treatment or condition label: 19 received Ad26.COV2.S at low or high dose, single or two shots; 5 received placebo; per-sample allocation not given. For vaccine and placebo recipients, repertoires were sequenced using samples collected on day 63 after the first injection. Receptors were amplified or captured by the immunoSEQ multiplex PCR assay. TCRdb re-hosts the immuneACCESS table, in-frame sequences only. Its copies lack some clones; in the studies checked, an unresolved V gene accounts for under half of them, and the cause for the rest is not known. Across this sample there are about 390,000 clones, with 80% to 90% seen only once. Clones ranked in the top ten supply 3.5% of the sample. This specimen was peripheral blood, taken in a trial of Ad26.COV2.S vaccine versus placebo. These TCRs come from a person between 18 and 59 years old who received the Ad26.COV2.S COVID-19 vaccine or a placebo.

The J gene is TRBJ2-2, the V gene TRBV11-3, with TRBD1 as a possible D gene (6 bases). CDR3 length: 15 residues. CDR1 SGHNT and CDR2 YENEEA come from the germline V gene. Trimming removed 5 bases at V and 4 bases at J, with 14 bases between. The CDR3 is CASSPSRGGTGELFF. CDR3 bases: TGTGCCAGCAGCCCATCTAGAGGGGGCACCGGGGAGCTGTTTTTT.

The V gene is TRBV27, the J gene TRBJ2-3; D is unclear. Germline V gene sequence: CDR1 MNHEY, CDR2 SMNVEV (reference sequence). Trimming pared 7 bases from V and 0 bases from J, leaving 11 bases between. The CDR3 length is 14 residues. The CDR3 reads CASKSAPSTDTQYF. CDR3 nucleotides: TGTGCCAGCAAGTCCGCCCCTAGCACAGATACGCAGTATTTT.

The J gene is TRBJ1-1, the V gene TRBV6-5; a weak D match, TRBD1 (5 bases). The length of the CDR3 is 14 residues. Germline V lookup: CDR1 MNHEY, CDR2 SVGAGI. Deletions cut 7 bases from V and 5 bases from J, with 17 bases between. CDR3 loop: CASIPRGRQTEAFF. CDR3 coding DNA: TGTGCCAGCATCCCTAGGGGCAGACAGACTGAAGCTTTCTTT.

The chain carries TRBV4-2 and TRBJ2-7, with D tentatively TRBD2 (6 bases). Trimming shortened V by 3 bases and J by 2 bases, and 17 bases separated the two germline ends. This CDR3 spans 16 amino acids. Germline V gene lookup returns CDR1 LGHNA and CDR2 YNFKEQ. CDR3 sequence reads: CASSQGINGEAYEQYF. CDR3 coding DNA: TGTGCCAGCAGCCAGGGGATTAATGGGGAGGCCTACGAGCAGTACTTC.

V and J are TRBV11-2 and TRBJ1-1; D ambiguous. The V end lost 3 bases, the J end lost 5 bases, and 16 bases lay between the germline ends. The CDR3 has 15 residues. Germline V gene lookup returns CDR1 SGHAT and CDR2 FQNNGV. CDR3 region: CASSFNRVRGTEAFF. CDR3 DNA sequence: TGTGCCAGCAGCTTTAACCGGGTGAGAGGTACTGAAGCTTTCTTT. Complete variable domain (other parts from reference TRBV11-2 and TRBJ1-1): EAGVAQSPRYKIIEKRQSVAFWCNPISGHATLYWYQQILGQGPKLLIQFQNNGVVDDSQLPKDRFSAERLKGVDSTLKIQPAKLEDSAVYLCASSFNRVRGTEAFFGQGTRLTVV.

This chain connects TRBV19 to TRBJ1-2; a weak D match, TRBD1 (6 bases). Germline values: CDR1 LNHDA, CDR2 SQIVND (reference sequence). CDR3 size: 13 residues. Trimming left V 6 bases short and J 2 bases short, with 10 bases between. The CDR3 nucleotides read TGTGCCAGTAGGGACAGCTCCAACTATGGCTACACCTTC. This translates into CASRDSSNYGYTF.

This sequence joins TRBV13 and TRBJ1-1; possibly TRBD1 for D (5 bases). The CDR3 length is 15 residues. Germline V gene data show CDR1 as PRHDT and CDR2 as FYEKMQ (reference sequence). V was shortened by 0 bases and J by 1 base, with 9 bases between the two germline ends. DNA of the CDR3: TGTGCCAGCAGCTTAGGCCGTGGGGGGAACACTGAAGCTTTCTTT. Translation: CASSLGRGGNTEAFF.

The rearrangement joins TRBV10-1 to TRBJ1-2; perhaps TRBD1 as D (5 bases). Trimming cost V 0 bases and J 4 bases, with 6 bases left between them. The length of the CDR3 is 13 residues. Germline V lookup: CDR1 WNHNN, CDR2 SYGVQD (reference sequence). CDR3 sequence (DNA): TGCGCCAGCAGTGAGTCAGGGGTCTATGGCTACACCTTC. This sequence encodes CASSESGVYGYTF.

This clone was observed a single time. The chain couples TRBV10-3 to TRBJ2-7; D may correspond to TRBD1 or TRBD2 (5 bases each). Germline V gene lookup returns CDR1 ENHRY and CDR2 SYGVKD. The CDR3 loop spans 15 amino acids. V shed 4 bases and J shed 4 bases, with 17 bases lying between them. CDR3 in DNA: TGTGCCATCAGTGGGAACGGGACGACCTTATACGAGCAGTACTTC. Protein product: CAISGNGTTLYEQYF.

This clone was recorded once. The same CDR3 arises from other DNA sequences in this sample as well. This chain connects TRBV5-5 to TRBJ1-2, with D uncertain. CDR1 is SGHKS, CDR2 YYEKEE, per germline (reference sequence). CDR3 length: 13 residues. V was shortened by 0 bases and J by 2 bases, with 5 bases between the two germline ends. CDR3 coding DNA: TGTGCCAGCAGCTTGGGTGACAACTATGGCTACACCTTC. It specifies CASSLGDNYGYTF.

This clone was recorded once. The chain couples TRBV9 to TRBJ2-2, with D perhaps matching TRBD1 or TRBD2 (6 bases each). This CDR3 has 14 residues. Trimming pared 5 bases from V and 0 bases from J, leaving 8 bases between. Germline CDR1 reads SGDLS; CDR2 reads YYNGEE. The chain's CDR3 is CASREGANTGELFF. The CDR3, as DNA: TGTGCCAGCAGGGAGGGGGCGAACACCGGGGAGCTGTTTTTT.

The chain combines TRBV5-6 with TRBJ1-6; TRBD1 aligns across 8 bases. The length of the CDR3 is 15 residues. Germline V gene lookup returns CDR1 SGHDT and CDR2 YYEEEE. The junction had 3 bases not matched to a gene; V was cut back by 2 bases and J by 5 bases. The CDR3 coding sequence is TGTGCCAGCAGCTTCTTGGACAGGGATAATTCACCCCTCCACTTT. Encoded protein: CASSFLDRDNSPLHF. Based on the CDR3 plus reference TRBV5-6 and TRBJ1-6, the full variable domain is DAGVTQSPTHLIKTRGQQVTLRCSPKSGHDTVSWYQQALGQGPQFIFQYYEEEERQRGNFPDRFSGHQFPNYSSELNVNALLLGDSALYLCASSFLDRDNSPLHFGNGTRLTVT.

The rearrangement uses TRBV5-6 and TRBJ2-7; no definite D call. Germline loops: CDR1 SGHDT, CDR2 YYEEEE. The germline V and J ends were trimmed by 3 bases and 2 bases, with 6 bases remaining between them. There are 12 residues in the CDR3. CDR3 in DNA: TGTGCCAGCAGCTGGGGAACCTACGAGCAGTACTTC. Its translation: CASSWGTYEQYF.

The chain has TRBV9 and TRBJ1-6, with D possibly TRBD1 on 6 matching bases. Germline V gives CDR1 SGDLS, CDR2 YYNGEE. V gave up 2 bases and J gave up 0 bases, with 18 bases separating them. This CDR3 region has 19 residues. The CDR3 region has the DNA TGTGCCAGCAGCGTTCCACCATTCCAGGGGCCCTCCTATAATTCACCCCTCCACTTT. Translated, it gives CASSVPPFQGPSYNSPLHF.

CDR3 sequence reads: CASSARGLSTDTQYF. The CDR3 DNA follows: TGTGCCAGCAGCGCCCGGGGATTAAGCACAGATACGCAGTATTTT. V is TRBV7-2 and J is TRBJ2-3; a weak D match, TRBD2 (5 bases). The CDR3 contains 15 residues. CDR1 and CDR2 (germline): SGHTA, FQGNSA. Trimming took 5 bases from V and 0 from J, leaving 12 bases between them.

This rearrangement joins TRBV25-1 to TRBJ1-2; 11 bases line up with TRBD1. The J segment lost 6 bases and the V segment lost 6 bases, leaving 12 bases of the junction unmatched. Germline V lookup: CDR1 MGHDK, CDR2 SYGVNS. This CDR3 is 16 amino acids long. CDR3 DNA sequence: TGTGCCAGCAGCTCCAGGACAGGGGGCGCGAGGGATGGCTACACCTTC. Translated: CASSSRTGGARDGYTF.